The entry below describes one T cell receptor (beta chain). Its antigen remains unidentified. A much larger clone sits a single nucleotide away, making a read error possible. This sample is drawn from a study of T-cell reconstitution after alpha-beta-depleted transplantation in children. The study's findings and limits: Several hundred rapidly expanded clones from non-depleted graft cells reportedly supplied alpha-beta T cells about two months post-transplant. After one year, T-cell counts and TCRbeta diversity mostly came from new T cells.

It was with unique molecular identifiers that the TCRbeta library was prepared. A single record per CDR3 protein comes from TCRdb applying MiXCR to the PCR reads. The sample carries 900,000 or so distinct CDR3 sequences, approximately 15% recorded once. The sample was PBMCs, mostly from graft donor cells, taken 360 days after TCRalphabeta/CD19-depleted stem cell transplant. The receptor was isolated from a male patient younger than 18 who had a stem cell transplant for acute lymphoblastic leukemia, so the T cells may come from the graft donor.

CDR3 bases: TGCTGTGCTAGAGGGAGGGCCGGCCGCTACGAGCAGTACTTC. Its protein is CCARGRAGRYEQYF. V gene TRBV20-1 combines with J gene TRBJ2-7; 7 bases match TRBD2. Per germline, CDR1 DFQATT and CDR2 SNEGSKA (reference sequence). The CDR3 totals 14 residues.